The rows below give T cell receptor beta chains drawn from one sample of a study of cytomegalovirus exposure and HLA in healthy donors. The method was immunoSEQ multiplex PCR; TCRdb's version includes in-frame clones alone and lacks a portion of them. The sample holds approximately 190,000 clones, 78% seen once. The sample comprised PBMCs. Every receptor here comes from a woman aged 25 to 39 in good health and CMV-seropositive. Each CDR3 is given with its conserved first and last residue. D genes are given only for firm matches.

d_gene: .
j_gene: TRBJ2-1
v_gene: TRBV5-1
CDR3aa: CASSLASGYWQFF
CDR3nt: TGCGCCAGCAGCTTGGCCTCAGGGTATTGGCAGTTCTTC

d_gene: TRBD2
j_gene: TRBJ2-1
v_gene: TRBV29-1
CDR3aa: CSADEAGVGDEQFF
CDR3nt: TGCAGCGCCGACGAAGCGGGAGTGGGCGATGAGCAGTTCTTC

d_gene: .
j_gene: TRBJ1-2
v_gene: TRBV5-1
CDR3aa: CASSFVTGMESGYTF
CDR3nt: TGCGCCAGCAGCTTTGTCACGGGGATGGAATCTGGCTACACCTTC

d_gene: TRBD1
j_gene: TRBJ2-7
v_gene: TRBV11-1
CDR3aa: CASSLDGTGPKGQYF
CDR3nt: TGTGCCAGCAGCTTAGATGGGACAGGCCCCAAAGGGCAGTACTTC

d_gene: TRBD1
j_gene: TRBJ1-2
v_gene: TRBV5-6
CDR3aa: CASSGDRGNYGYTF
CDR3nt: TGTGCCAGCAGCGGGGACAGGGGGAACTATGGCTACACCTTC

d_gene: .
j_gene: TRBJ2-2
v_gene: TRBV15
CDR3aa: CATSRRRQTNTGELFF
CDR3nt: TGTGCCACCAGCAGAAGAAGACAGACTAACACCGGGGAGCTGTTTTTT

d_gene: TRBD1
j_gene: TRBJ2-5
v_gene: TRBV7-6
CDR3aa: CASSSTSGTGGQETQYF
CDR3nt: TGTGCCAGCAGCTCTACAAGTGGGACAGGGGGGCAAGAGACCCAGTACTTC

d_gene: .
j_gene: TRBJ2-1
v_gene: TRBV20-1
CDR3aa: CSAPGVNEQFF
CDR3nt: TGCAGTGCACCGGGAGTCAATGAGCAGTTCTTC

d_gene: .
j_gene: TRBJ2-5
v_gene: TRBV6-6
CDR3aa: CASSWTPPGGTQYF
CDR3nt: TGTGCCAGCAGTTGGACCCCCCCCGGGGGGACCCAGTACTTC

d_gene: .
j_gene: TRBJ2-1
v_gene: TRBV19
CDR3aa: CASSIMGDEQFF
CDR3nt: TGTGCCAGTAGTATTATGGGAGACGAGCAGTTCTTC

d_gene: TRBD2
j_gene: TRBJ2-2
v_gene: TRBV5-1
CDR3aa: CASRASGATGELFF
CDR3nt: TGCGCCAGCAGGGCTAGCGGGGCCACCGGGGAGCTGTTTTTT

d_gene: .
j_gene: TRBJ1-2
v_gene: TRBV5-1
CDR3aa: CASSLGGISNYGYTF
CDR3nt: TGCGCCAGCAGCTTGGGCGGGATTTCTAACTATGGCTACACCTTC